The source of this T cell receptor beta chain is a study of blood T cell repertoires in COVID-19. Study information: Whether acute or convalescent, the COVID-19 samples came from the United States, Italy and Spain.

Only one count was recorded for this clone. The CDR3 loop spans 16 amino acids. Per germline, CDR1 SGHNT and CDR2 YYREEE (reference sequence). V shed 0 bases, J shed 3 bases, and the junction held 6 bases outside the gene matches. Libraries were prepared by immunoSEQ multiplex PCR; TCRdb keeps only in-frame clonotypes and omits some of them. The profile shows roughly 280,000 clones, roughly 80% of them singletons. The source of this sequence is a man aged 55 to 70 who had recovered from COVID-19. This rearrangement joins TRBV5-4 to TRBJ2-5; 9 positions agree with TRBD1. Sequenced material: peripheral blood. The CDR3 DNA follows: TGTGCCAGCAGCTTGGGGGGACAGGGAAGGAAAGAGACCCAGTACTTC. Translation gives CASSLGGQGRKETQYF.